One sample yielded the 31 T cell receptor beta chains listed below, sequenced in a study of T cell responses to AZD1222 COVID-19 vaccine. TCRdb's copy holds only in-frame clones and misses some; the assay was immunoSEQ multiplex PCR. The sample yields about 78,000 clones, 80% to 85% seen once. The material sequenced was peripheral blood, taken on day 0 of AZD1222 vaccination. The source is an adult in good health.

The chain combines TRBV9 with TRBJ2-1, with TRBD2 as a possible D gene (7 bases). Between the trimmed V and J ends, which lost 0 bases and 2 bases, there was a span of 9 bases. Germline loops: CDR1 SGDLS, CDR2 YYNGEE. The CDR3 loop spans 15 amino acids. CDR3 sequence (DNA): TGTGCCAGCAGCGTAGGAGGGGGGGCCTACAATGAGCAGTTCTTC. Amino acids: CASSVGGGAYNEQFF.

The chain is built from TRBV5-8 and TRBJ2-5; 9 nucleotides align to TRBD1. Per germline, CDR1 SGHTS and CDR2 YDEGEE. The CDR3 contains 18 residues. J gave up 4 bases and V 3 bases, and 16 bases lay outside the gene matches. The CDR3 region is CASSSPGQGVRAGETQYF. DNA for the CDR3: TGTGCCAGCAGCTCCCCGGGACAGGGTGTTCGGGCTGGAGAGACCCAGTACTTC. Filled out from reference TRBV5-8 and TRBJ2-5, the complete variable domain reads EAGVTQSPTHLIKTRGQQATLRCSPISGHTSVYWYQQALGLGLQFLLWYDEGEERNRGNFPPRFSGRQFPNYSSELNVNALELEDSALYLCASSSPGQGVRAGETQYFGPGTRLLVL.

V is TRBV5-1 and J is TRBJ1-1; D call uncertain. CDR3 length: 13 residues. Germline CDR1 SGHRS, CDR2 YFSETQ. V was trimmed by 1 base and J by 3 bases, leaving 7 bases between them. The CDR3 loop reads CASSLLGDTEAFF. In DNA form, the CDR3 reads TGCGCCAGCAGCTTGTTGGGAGACACTGAAGCTTTCTTT.

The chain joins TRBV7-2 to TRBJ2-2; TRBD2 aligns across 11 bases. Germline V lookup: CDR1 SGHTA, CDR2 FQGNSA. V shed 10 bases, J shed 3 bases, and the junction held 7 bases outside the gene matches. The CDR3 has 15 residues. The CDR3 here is CATTPGLADTGELFF. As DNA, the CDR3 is TGTGCCACCACCCCGGGACTAGCGGACACCGGGGAGCTGTTTTTT. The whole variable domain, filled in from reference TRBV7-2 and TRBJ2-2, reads GAGVSQSPSNKVTEKGKDVELRCDPISGHTALYWYRQSLGQGLEFLIYFQGNSAPDKSGLPSDRFSAERTGGSVSTLTIQRTQQEDSAVYLCATTPGLADTGELFFGEGSRLTVL.

The chain's CDR3 is CASSYAGLGEAFF. CDR3 bases: TGTGCCAGCAGTTATGCAGGGCTGGGTGAAGCTTTCTTT. V gene TRBV6-2 or TRBV6-3 combines with J gene TRBJ1-1, with a weak D call TRBD1 (5 bases). The CDR3 contains 13 residues. Germline CDR1 is MNHEY and CDR2 is SVGEGT. Deletions cut 3 bases from V and 7 bases from J, with 12 bases between.

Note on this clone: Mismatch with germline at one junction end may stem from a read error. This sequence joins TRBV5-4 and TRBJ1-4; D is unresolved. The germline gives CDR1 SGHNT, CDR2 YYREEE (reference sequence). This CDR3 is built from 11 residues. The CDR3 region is CASSSSEKLFF. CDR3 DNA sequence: TGTGCCAGCAGCTCCTCTGAAAAGCTGTTTTTT.

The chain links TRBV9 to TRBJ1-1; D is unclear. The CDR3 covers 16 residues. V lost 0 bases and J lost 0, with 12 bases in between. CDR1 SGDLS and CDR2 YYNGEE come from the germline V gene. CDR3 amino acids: CASSVVVSPMNTEAFF. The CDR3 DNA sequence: TGTGCCAGCAGCGTAGTCGTTAGCCCCATGAACACTGAAGCTTTCTTT.

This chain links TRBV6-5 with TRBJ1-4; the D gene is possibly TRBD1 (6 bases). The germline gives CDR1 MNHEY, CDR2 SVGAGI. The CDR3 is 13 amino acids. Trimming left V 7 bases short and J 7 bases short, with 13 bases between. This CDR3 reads CASKQGGSEKLFF. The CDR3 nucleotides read TGTGCCAGCAAACAGGGTGGGAGTGAAAAACTGTTTTTT.

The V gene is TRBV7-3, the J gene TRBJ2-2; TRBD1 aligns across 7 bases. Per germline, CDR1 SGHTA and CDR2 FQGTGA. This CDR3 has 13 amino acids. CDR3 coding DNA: TGTGTCAGTGGCGTACAGGGGACCGGGGAGCTGTTTTTT. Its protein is CVSGVQGTGELFF.

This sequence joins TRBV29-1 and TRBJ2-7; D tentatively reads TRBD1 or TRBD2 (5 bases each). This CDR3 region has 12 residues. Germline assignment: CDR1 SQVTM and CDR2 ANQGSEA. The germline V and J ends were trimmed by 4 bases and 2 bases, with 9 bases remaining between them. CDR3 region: CSVVLGAYEQYF. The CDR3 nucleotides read TGCAGCGTTGTGCTGGGGGCCTACGAGCAGTACTTC.

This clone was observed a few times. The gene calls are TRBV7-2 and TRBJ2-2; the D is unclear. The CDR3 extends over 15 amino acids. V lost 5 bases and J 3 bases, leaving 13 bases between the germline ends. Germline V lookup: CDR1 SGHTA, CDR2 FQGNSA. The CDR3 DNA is TGTGCCAGCAGCCTGGGTAGTCCCGACACCGGGGAGCTGTTTTTT. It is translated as CASSLGSPDTGELFF. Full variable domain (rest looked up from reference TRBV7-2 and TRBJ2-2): GAGVSQSPSNKVTEKGKDVELRCDPISGHTALYWYRQSLGQGLEFLIYFQGNSAPDKSGLPSDRFSAERTGGSVSTLTIQRTQQEDSAVYLCASSLGSPDTGELFFGEGSRLTVL.

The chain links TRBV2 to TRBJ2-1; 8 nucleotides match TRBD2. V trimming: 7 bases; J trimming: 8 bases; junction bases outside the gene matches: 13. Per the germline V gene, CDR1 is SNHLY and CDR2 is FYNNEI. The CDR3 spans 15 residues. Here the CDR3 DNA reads TGTGCCAGCATCCCCTTGGGTCTAGCGGGTGATGAGCAGTTCTTC. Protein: CASIPLGLAGDEQFF.

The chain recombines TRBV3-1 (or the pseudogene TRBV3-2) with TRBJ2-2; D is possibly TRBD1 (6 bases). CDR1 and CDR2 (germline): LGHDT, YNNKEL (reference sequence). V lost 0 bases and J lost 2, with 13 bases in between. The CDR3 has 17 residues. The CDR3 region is CASSQDRGTPNTGELFF. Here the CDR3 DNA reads TGTGCCAGCAGCCAAGATAGGGGGACACCCAACACCGGGGAGCTGTTTTTT.

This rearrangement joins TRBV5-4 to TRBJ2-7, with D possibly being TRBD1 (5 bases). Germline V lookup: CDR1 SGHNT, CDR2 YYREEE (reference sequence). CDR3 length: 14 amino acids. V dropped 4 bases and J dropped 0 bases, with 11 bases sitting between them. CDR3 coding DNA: TGTGCCAGCAGCACCCCGGACATCTCCTACGAGCAGTACTTC. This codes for CASSTPDISYEQYF.

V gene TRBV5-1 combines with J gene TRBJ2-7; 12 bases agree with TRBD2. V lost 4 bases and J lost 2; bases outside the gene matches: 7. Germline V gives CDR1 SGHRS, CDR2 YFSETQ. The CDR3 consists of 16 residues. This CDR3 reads CASSLLAGGAPYEQYF. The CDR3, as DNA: TGCGCCAGCAGCCTACTAGCGGGGGGTGCCCCCTACGAGCAGTACTTC.

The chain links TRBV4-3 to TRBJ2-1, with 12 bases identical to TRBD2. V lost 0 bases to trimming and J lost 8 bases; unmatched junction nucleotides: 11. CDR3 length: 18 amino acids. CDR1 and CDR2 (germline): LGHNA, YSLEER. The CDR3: CASSQEPTLAGGKDEQFF. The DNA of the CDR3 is TGCGCCAGCAGCCAAGAACCCACCCTAGCGGGAGGGAAGGATGAGCAGTTCTTC.

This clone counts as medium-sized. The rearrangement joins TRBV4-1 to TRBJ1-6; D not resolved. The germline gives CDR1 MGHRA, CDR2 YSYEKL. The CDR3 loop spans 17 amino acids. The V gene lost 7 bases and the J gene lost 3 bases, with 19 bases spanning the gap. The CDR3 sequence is CASKERLTGFYNSPLHF. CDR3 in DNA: TGCGCCAGCAAGGAAAGGCTCACCGGGTTCTATAATTCACCCCTCCACTTT.

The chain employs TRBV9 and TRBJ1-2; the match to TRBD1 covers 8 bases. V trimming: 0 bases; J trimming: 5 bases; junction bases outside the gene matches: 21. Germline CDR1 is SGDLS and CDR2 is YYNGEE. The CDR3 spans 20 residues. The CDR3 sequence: CASSVAGGSWTGLRGYGYTF. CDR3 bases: TGTGCCAGCAGCGTAGCGGGAGGGTCGTGGACAGGGCTGAGGGGATATGGCTACACCTTC.

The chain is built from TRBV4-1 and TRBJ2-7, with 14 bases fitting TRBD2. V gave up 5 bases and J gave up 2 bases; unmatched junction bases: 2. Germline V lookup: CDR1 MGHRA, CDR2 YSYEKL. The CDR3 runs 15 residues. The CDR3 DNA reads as TGCGCCAGCAGCGTGACTAGCGGGAGGGCCTACGAGCAGTACTTC. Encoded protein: CASSVTSGRAYEQYF.

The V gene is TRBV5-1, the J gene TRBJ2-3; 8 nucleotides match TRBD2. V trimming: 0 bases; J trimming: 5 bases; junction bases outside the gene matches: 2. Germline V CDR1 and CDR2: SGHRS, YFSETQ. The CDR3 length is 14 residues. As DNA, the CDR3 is TGCGCCAGCAGCTTGGATACTAGCGGAGATACGCAGTATTTT. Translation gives CASSLDTSGDTQYF.

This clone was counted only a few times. In DNA, the CDR3 is TGTGCCAGTAGTATAAACGGGCCCTACAATGAGCAGTTCTTC. It is translated as CASSINGPYNEQFF. The chain employs TRBV19 and TRBJ2-1; D is uncertain. The CDR3 runs 14 residues. V lost 2 bases to trimming and J lost 2 bases, with 7 bases between them. Germline V lookup: CDR1 LNHDA, CDR2 SQIVND (reference sequence).

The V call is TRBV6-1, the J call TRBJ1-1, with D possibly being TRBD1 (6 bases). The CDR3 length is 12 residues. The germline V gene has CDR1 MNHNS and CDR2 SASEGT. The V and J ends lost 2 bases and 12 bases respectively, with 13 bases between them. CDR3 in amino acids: CASSEHRGETFF. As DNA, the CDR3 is TGTGCCAGCAGTGAACATAGGGGGGAAACTTTCTTT.

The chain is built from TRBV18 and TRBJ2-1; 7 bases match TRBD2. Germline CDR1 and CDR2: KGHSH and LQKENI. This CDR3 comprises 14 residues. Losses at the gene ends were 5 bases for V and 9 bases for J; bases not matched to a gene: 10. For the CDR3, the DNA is TGTGCCAGCTCAGGAGGGCGGGAGCAGGGTGAGCAGTTCTTC. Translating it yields CASSGGREQGEQFF.

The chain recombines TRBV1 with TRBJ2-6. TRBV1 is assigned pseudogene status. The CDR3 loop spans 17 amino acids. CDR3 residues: CTSSALLCESRANVLTF. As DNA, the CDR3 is TGCACCAGCAGTGCTTTGCTTTGTGAAAGTCGGGCCAACGTCCTGACTTTC.

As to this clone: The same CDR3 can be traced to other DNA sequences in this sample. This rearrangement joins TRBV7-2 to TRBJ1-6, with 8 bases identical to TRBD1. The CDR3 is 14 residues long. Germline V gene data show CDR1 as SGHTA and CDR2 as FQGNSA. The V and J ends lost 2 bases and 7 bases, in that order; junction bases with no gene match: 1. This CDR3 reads CASSLYRGNSPLHF. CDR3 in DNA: TGTGCCAGCAGCTTATACAGGGGGAATTCACCCCTCCACTTT.

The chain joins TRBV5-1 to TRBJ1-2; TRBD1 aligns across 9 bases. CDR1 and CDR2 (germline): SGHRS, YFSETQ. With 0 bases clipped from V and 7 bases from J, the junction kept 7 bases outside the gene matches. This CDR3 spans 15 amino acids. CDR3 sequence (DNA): TGCGCCAGCAGCTTGGCCGGGACAGGGTTCGGTGGCTACACCTTC. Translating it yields CASSLAGTGFGGYTF.

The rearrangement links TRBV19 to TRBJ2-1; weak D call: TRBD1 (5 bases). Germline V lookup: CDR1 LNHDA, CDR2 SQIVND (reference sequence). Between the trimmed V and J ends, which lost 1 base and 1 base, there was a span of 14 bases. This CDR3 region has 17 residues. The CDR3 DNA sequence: TGTGCCAGTAGTATAGGGACATACCTAAAATCCTACAATGAGCAGTTCTTC. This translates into CASSIGTYLKSYNEQFF.

The CDR3: CASSEPGMRLAETQYF. The CDR3 DNA follows: TGTGCCAGCAGTGAACCTGGGATGAGACTAGCGGAGACCCAGTACTTC. The genes are TRBV2 and TRBJ2-5; the match to TRBD2 covers 8 bases. Germline CDR1 SNHLY, CDR2 FYNNEI. The V segment lost 2 bases and the J segment 5 bases; nucleotides outside the gene matches: 10. The CDR3 length is 16 residues.

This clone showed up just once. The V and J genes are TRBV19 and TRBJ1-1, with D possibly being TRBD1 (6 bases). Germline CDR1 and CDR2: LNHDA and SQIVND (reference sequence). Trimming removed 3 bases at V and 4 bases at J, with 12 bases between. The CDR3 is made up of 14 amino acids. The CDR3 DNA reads TGTGCCAGTAGTATGTCAGGGGAATCCACTGAAGCTTTCTTT. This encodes CASSMSGESTEAFF.

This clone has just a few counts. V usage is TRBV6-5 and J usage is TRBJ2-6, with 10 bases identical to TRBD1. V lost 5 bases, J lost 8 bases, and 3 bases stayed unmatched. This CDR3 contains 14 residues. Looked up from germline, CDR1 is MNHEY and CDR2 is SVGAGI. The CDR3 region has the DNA TGTGCCAGCAGTCCGACAGGGGGCACCAACGTCCTGACTTTC. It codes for CASSPTGGTNVLTF.

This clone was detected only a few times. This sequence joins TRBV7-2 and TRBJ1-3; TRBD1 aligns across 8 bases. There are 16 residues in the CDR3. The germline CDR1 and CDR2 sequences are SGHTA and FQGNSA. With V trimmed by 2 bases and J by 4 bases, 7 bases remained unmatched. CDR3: CASSLMPGGWGNTIYF. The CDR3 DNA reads TGTGCCAGCAGCTTAATGCCAGGGGGCTGGGGAAACACCATATATTTT.